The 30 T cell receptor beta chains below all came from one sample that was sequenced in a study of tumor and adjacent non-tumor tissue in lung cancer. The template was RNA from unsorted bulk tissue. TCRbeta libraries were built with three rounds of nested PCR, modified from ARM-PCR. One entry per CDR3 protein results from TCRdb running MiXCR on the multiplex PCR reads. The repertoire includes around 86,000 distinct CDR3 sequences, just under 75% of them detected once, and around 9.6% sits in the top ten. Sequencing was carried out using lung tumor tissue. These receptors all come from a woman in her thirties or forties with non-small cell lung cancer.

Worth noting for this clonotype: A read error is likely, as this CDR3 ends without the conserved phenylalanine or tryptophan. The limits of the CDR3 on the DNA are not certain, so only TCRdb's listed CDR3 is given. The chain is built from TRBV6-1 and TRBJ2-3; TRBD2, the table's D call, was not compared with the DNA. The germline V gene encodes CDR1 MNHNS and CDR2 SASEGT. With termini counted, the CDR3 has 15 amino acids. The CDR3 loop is CASSELAGGPDTQSV.

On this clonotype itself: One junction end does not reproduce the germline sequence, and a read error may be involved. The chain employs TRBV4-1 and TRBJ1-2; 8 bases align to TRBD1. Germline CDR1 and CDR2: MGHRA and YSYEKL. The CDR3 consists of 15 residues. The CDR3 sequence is CASSQGDRRGNGFTF. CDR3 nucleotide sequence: TGCGCCAGCAGCCAAGGGGACAGGAGGGGAAATGGCTTCACCTTC.

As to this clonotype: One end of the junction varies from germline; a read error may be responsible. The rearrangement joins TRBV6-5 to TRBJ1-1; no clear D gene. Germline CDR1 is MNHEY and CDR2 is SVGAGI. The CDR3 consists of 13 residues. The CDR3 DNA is TGTGTCAGCAGCAATGTGCCAGCTCAAGAAACTTTCTTT. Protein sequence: CVSSNVPAQETFF.

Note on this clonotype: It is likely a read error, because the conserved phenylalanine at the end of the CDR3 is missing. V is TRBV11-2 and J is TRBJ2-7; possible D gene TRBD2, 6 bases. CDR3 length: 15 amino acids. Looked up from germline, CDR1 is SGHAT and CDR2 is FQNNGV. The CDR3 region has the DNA TGTGCTAGCGGTTTCACCGAGGGCGGATCCTACGAGCAGTACTTA. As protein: CASGFTEGGSYEQYL.

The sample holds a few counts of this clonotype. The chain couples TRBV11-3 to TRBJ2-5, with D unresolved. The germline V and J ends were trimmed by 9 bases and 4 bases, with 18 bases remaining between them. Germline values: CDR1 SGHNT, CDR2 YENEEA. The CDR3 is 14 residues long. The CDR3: CARPESGVVETQYF. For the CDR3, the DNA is TGTGCCAGGCCCGAAAGTGGGGTTGTAGAGACCCAGTACTTC. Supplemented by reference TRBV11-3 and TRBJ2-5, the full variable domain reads EAGVVQSPRYKIIEKKQPVAFWCNPISGHNTLYWYLQNLGQGPELLIRYENEEAVDDSQLPKDRFSAERLKGVDSTLKIQPAELGDSAVYLCARPESGVVETQYFGPGTRLLVL.

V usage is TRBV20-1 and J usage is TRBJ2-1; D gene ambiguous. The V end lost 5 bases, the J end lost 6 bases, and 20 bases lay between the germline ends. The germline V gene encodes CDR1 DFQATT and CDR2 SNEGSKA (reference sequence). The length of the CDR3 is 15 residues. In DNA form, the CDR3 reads TGCAGTGCTCGCTTCCTAGGCAGGAGAGGCAATGAGCAGTTCTTC. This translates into CSARFLGRRGNEQFF.

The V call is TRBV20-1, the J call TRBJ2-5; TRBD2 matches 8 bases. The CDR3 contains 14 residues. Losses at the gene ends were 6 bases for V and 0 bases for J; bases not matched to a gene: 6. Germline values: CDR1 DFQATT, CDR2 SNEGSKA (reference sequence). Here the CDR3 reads CSAGSGANQETQYF. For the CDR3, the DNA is TGCAGTGCGGGTAGCGGGGCCAACCAAGAGACCCAGTACTTC.

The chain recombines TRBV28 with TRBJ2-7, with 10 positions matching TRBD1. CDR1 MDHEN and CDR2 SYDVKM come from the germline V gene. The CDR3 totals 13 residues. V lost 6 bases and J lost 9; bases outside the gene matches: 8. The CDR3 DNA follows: TGTGCCAGCAGGGGACAGGGGACCTACAGGCAGTACTTC. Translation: CASRGQGTYRQYF.

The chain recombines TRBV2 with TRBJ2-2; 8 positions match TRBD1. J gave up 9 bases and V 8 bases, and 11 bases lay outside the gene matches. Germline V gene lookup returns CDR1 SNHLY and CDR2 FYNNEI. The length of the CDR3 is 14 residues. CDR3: CASQDAGGMRELFF. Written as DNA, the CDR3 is TGTGCCAGCCAAGACGCAGGGGGCATGAGGGAGCTGTTTTTT. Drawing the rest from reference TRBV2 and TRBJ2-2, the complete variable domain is EPEVTQTPSHQVTQMGQEVILRCVPISNHLYFYWYRQILGQKVEFLVSFYNNEISEKSEIFDDQFSVERPDGSNFTLKIRSTKLEDSAMYFCASQDAGGMRELFFGEGSRLTVL.

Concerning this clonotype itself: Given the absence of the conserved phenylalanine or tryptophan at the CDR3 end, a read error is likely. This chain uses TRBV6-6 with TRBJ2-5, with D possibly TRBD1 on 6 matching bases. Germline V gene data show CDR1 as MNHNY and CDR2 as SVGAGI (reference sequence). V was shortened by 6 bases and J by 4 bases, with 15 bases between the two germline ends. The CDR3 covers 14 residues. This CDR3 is CASRSTGMGETQYL. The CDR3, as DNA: TGTGCCAGCAGGTCGACAGGAATGGGAGAGACCCAGTACTTG.

DNA of the CDR3: TGTGCCAGCAGTTTTACGGCTGGCTCCACGGCAAATCAGCCCCAGCATTTT. Its translation: CASSFTAGSTANQPQHF. The chain has TRBV28 and TRBJ1-5, with D hard to call. V lost 3 bases, J lost 4 bases, and 19 bases lay in between. The germline gives CDR1 MDHEN, CDR2 SYDVKM. The CDR3 extends over 17 amino acids.

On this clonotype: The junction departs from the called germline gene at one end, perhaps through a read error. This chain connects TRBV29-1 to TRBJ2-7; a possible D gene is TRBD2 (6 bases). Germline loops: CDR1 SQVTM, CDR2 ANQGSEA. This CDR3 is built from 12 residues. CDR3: CSVAGSNYEQYF. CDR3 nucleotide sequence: TGCAGCGTGGCCGGGAGTAACTACGAGCAGTATTTC.

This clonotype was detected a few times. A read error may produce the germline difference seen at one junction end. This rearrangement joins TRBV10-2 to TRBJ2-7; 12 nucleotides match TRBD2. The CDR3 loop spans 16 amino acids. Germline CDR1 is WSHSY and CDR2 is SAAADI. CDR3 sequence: CTSSRLAGARAFEQYF. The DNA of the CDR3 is TGCACCAGCAGCCGACTAGCGGGAGCCCGGGCCTTCGAGCAGTACTTC.

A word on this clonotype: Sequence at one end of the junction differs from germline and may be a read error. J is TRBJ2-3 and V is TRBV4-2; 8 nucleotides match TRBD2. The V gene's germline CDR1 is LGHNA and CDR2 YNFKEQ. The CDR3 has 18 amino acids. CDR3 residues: CSRSQDLVTSGSTDTQYF. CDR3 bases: TGTTCCAGGAGCCAAGATTTGGTAACTAGCGGTTCCACAGATACGCAGTATTTT.

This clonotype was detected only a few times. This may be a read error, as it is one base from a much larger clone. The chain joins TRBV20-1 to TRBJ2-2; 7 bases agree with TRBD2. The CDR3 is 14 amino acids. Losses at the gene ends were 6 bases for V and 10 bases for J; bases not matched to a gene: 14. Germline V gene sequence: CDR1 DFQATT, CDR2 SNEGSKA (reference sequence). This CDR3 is CSARLARASVELFF. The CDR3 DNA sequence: TGCAGTGCCAGACTAGCCAGGGCATCCGTGGAGCTGTTTTTT.

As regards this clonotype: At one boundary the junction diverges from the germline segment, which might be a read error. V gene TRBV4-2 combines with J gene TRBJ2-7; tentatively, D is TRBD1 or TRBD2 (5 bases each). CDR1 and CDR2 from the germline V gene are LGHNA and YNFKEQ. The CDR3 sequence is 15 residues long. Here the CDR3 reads CASSQDQGGCYEQYF. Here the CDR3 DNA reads TGTGCCAGCAGTCAAGATCAGGGCGGGTGTTACGAGCAGTACTTC.

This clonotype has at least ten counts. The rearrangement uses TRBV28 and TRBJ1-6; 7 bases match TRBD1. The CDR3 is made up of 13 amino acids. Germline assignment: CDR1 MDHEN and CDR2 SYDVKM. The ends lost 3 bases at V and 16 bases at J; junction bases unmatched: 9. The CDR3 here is CASSFAGQASLHF. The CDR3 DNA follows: TGTGCCAGCAGTTTTGCCGGACAGGCCTCACTCCACTTT. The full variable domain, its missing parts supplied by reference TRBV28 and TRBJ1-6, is DVKVTQSSRYLVKRTGEKVFLECVQDMDHENMFWYRQDPGLGLRLIYFSYDVKMKEKGDIPEGYSVSREKKERFSLILESASTNQTSMYLCASSFAGQASLHFGNGTRLTVT.

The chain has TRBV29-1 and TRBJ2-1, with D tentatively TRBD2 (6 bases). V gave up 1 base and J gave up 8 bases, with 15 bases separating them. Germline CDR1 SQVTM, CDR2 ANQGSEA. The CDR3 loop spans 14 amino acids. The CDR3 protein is CSVEGSRGYYEQFF. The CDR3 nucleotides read TGCAGCGTTGAAGGGTCCCGGGGGTACTATGAGCAGTTCTTC.

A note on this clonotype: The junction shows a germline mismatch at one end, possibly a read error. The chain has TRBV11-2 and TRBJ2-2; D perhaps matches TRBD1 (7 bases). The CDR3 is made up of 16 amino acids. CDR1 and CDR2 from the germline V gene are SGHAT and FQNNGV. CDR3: CASSSGGRTNTGALFF. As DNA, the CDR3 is TGTGCCAGCAGTTCAGGGGGGAGGACGAACACCGGGGCGCTGTTTTTT. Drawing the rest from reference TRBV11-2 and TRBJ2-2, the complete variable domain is EAGVAQSPRYKIIEKRQSVAFWCNPISGHATLYWYQQILGQGPKLLIQFQNNGVVDDSQLPKDRFSAERLKGVDSTLKIQPAKLEDSAVYLCASSSGGRTNTGALFFGEGSRLTVL.

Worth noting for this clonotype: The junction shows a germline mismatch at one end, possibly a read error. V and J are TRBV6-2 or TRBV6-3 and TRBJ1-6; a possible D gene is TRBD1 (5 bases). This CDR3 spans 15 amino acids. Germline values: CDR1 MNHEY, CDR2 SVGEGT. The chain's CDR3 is CASSDLGEKSSPLHF. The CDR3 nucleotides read TGTGCCAGCAGTGACCTGGGGGAGAAGAGCTCACCCCTTCACTTT.

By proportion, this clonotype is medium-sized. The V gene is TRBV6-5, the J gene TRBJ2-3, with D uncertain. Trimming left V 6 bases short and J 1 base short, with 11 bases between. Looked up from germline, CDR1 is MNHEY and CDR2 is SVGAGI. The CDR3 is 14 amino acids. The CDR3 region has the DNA TGTGCCAGCAGAGTCTTTGCCGGCACAGATACGCAGTATTTT. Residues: CASRVFAGTDTQYF.

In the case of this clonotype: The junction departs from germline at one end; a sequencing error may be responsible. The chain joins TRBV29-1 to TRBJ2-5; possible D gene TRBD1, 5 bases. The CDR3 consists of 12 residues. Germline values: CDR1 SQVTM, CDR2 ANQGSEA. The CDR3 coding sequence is TGCGGCGTTGAAGGTCACGAAAGGACACAGTACTTC. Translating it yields CGVEGHERTQYF.

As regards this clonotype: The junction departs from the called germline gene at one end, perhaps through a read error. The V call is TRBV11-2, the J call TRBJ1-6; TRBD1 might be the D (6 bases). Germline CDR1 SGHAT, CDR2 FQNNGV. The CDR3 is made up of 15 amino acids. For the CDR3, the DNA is TGTGCCAGCAGCTCGGACGGACAGCCAAAATCACGCCTCCACTTT. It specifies CASSSDGQPKSRLHF.

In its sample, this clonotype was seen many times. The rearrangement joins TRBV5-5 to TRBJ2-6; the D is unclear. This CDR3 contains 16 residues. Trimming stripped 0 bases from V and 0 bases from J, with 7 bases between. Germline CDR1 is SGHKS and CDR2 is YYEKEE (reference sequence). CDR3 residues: CASSLVQNSGANVLTF. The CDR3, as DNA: TGTGCCAGCAGCTTGGTACAGAACTCTGGGGCCAACGTCCTGACTTTC.

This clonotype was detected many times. The CDR3 loop is CASSRYGNEQFF. CDR3 DNA: TGTGCCAGCAGCCGCTATGGTAATGAGCAGTTCTTC. The J gene is TRBJ2-1, the V gene TRBV6-2 or TRBV6-3; D ambiguous. The CDR3 is 12 amino acids. Germline CDR1 is MNHEY and CDR2 is SVGEGT. V dropped 6 bases and J dropped 7 bases, with 10 bases sitting between them.

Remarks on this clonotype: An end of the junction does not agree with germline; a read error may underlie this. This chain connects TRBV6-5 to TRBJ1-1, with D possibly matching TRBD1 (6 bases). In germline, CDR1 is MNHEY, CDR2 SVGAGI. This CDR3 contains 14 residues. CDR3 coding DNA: TGTGCCAGCAATAGCCTGGGACGGGACACTGGAGCTTTCTTT. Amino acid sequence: CASNSLGRDTGAFF.

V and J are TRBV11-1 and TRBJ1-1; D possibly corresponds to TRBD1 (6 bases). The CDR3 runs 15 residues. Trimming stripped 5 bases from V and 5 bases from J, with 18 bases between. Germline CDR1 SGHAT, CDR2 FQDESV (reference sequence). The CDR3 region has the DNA TGTGCCAGCAGCCTCGCGGGACAAGGACTTACTGAAGCTTTCTTT. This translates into CASSLAGQGLTEAFF.

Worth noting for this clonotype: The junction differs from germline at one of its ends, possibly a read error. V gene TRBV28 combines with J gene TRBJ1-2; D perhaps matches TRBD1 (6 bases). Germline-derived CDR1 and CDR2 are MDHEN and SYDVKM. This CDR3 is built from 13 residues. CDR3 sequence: CASRTQGNNGYTF. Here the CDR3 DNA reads TGTGCCAGCAGGACCCAGGGGAACAATGGTTACACCTTC.

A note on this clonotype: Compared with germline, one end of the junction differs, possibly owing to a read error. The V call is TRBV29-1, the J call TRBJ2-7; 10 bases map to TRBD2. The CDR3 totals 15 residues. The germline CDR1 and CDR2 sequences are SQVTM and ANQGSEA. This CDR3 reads CSVVLAGSSSYERCF. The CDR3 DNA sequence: TGCAGCGTTGTACTAGCGGGGTCAAGCTCCTACGAGCGGTGCTTC.

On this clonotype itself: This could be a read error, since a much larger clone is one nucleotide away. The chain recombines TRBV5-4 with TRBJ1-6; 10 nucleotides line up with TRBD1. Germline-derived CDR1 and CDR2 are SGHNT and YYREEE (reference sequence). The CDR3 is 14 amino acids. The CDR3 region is CASRPGTGDSPLDF. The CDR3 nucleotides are TGTGCCAGCAGACCCGGGACAGGGGATTCACCCCTCGACTTT.